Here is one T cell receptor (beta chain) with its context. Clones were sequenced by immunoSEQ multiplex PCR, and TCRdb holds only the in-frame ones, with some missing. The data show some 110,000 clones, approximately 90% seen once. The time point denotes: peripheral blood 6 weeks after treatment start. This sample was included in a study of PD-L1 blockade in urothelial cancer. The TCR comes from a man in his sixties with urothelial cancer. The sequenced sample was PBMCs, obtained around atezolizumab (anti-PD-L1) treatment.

The CDR3 region has the DNA TGTGCCAGCAGCCCCACAGGGGGCTTCACTGAAGCTTTCTTT. Encoded protein: CASSPTGGFTEAFF. The chain carries TRBV7-2 and TRBJ1-1; the match to TRBD1 covers 9 bases. The V gene's germline CDR1 is SGHTA and CDR2 FQGNSA. The trim removed 5 bases at V and 4 bases at J, leaving 5 bases unmatched. The CDR3 covers 14 residues. Based on the CDR3 plus reference TRBV7-2 and TRBJ1-1, the full variable domain is GAGVSQSPSNKVTEKGKDVELRCDPISGHTALYWYRQSLGQGLEFLIYFQGNSAPDKSGLPSDRFSAERTGGSVSTLTIQRTQQEDSAVYLCASSPTGGFTEAFFGQGTRLTVV.